This T cell receptor (beta chain) was identified during a study of CD8 T cells in ankylosing spondylitis. This clonotype was seen at least ten times. Its antigen is undetermined. Using quantitative 5'-RACE with molecular barcodes, the authors made TCR beta libraries. TCRdb passed the 5' RACE reads through MiXCR, listing each CDR3 protein once. The sample has some 120,000 distinct CDR3 sequences, roughly an eighth seen once. The germline V and J ends were trimmed by 5 bases and 0 bases, with 11 bases remaining between them. CDR1 SGHTA and CDR2 FQGTGA come from the germline V gene. The CDR3 sequence is 15 residues long. Study-wide results and caveats: A CD8+ phenotype characterized the disease-linked clones, which were relatively rare in peripheral blood. Reported data indicate significant enrichment of disease-linked clones within matched ankylosing spondylitis synovial fluid. Characteristic, it appeared, of ankylosing spondylitis blood was a TCR beta motif of roughly 8 highly homologous variants.

This receptor was obtained from a female donor with ankylosing spondylitis or in good health (not recorded which). Sequenced input: blood, either unsorted or a sorted T cell fraction (not recorded which). The genes are TRBV7-3 and TRBJ2-1, with D tentatively TRBD1 (6 bases). CDR3 coding DNA: TGTGCCAGCAGCCGAACAGGGAGCTCCTACAATGAGCAGTTCTTC. Amino acids: CASSRTGSSYNEQFF.